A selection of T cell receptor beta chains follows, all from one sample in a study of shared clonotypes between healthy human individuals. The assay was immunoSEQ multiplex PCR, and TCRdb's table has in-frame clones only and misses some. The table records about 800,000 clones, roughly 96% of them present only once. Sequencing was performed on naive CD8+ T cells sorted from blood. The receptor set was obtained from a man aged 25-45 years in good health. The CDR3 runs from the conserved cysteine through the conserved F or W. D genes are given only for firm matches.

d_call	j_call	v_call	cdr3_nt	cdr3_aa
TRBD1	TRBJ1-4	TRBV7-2	TGTGCCAGCAGCCCGCGACAGGGAGGAACTCATGAAAAACTGTTTTTT	CASSPRQGGTHEKLFF
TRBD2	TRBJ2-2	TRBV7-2	TGTGCCAGCAGCCCCCCGCTACGGGAGGCTCACACCGGGGAGCTGTTTTTT	CASSPPLREAHTGELFF
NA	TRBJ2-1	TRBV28	TGTGCCAGCAAACCATACCGGGCCCCTGGCCGGTCGGGGCAGTTCTTC	CASKPYRAPGRSGQFF
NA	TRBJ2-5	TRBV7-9	TGTGCCAGCAGCCCGCCAATTCGGCGCCCATCACAAGAGACCCAGTACTTC	CASSPPIRRPSQETQYF
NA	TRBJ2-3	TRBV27	TGTGCCAGCTCTAAGGTCGATGCAGATACGCAGTATTTT	CASSKVDADTQYF
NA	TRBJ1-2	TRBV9	TGTGCCAGCAGCGTAGGCAGGGAGGGTTTCAACTATGGCTACACCTTC	CASSVGREGFNYGYTF
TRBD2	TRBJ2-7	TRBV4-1	TGCGCCAGCAGCCCACTAGCGGATGGAGCCTACGAGCAGTACTTC	CASSPLADGAYEQYF
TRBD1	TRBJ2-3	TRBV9	TGTGCCAGCAGCGTAGTAATCTCCGAGACAGGGACAGATACGCAGTATTTT	CASSVVISETGTDTQYF
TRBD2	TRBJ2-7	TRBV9	TGTGCCAGCAGCGAGTCCTCGGGACTAGTTTACGAGCAGTACTTC	CASSESSGLVYEQYF
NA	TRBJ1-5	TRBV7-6	TGTGCCAGCAGCCCCGGGGGGCCCAATAGCAATCAGCCCCAGCATTTT	CASSPGGPNSNQPQHF
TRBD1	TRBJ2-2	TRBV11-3	TGTGCCAGCAGCTTAGACCGTCTGGGACAGGGAGGGACCGGGGAGCTGTTTTTT	CASSLDRLGQGGTGELFF
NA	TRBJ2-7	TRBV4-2	TGTGCCAGCAGCCAAGCGGGGCGGTACGAGCAGTACTTC	CASSQAGRYEQYF
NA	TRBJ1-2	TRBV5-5	TGTGCCAGCAGCTTGGAAGTGCTCGGGACCCTAGGCAGGAATGGCTACACCTTC	CASSLEVLGTLGRNGYTF
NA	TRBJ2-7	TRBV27	TGTGCCAGCAGTTCCAACCAGGGATTTGACTACGAGCAGTACTTC	CASSSNQGFDYEQYF
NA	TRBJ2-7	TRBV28	TGTGCCAGCAGCCACCAGGGGGGTGTCGCGTACGAGCAGTACTTC	CASSHQGGVAYEQYF
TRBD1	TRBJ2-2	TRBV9	TGTGCCAGCAGCGTAGGACTTCCGGGACAGGGTCCTCCCGGGGAGCTGTTTTTT	CASSVGLPGQGPPGELFF